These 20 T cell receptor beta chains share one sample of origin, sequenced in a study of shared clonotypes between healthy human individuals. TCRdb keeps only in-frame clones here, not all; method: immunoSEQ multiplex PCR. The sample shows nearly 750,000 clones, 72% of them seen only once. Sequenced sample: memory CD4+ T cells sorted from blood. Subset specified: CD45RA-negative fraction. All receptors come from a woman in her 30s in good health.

The CDR3 coding sequence is TGTGCCAGCAGCCGGACTCAGACCGGGGAGCTGTTTTTT. Its translation is CASSRTQTGELFF. The chain employs TRBV7-9 and TRBJ2-2, with a tentative D call TRBD2 (5 bases). This CDR3 has 13 residues. Between the trimmed V and J ends, which lost 5 bases and 5 bases, there was a span of 9 bases. From germline, CDR1 is SEHNR and CDR2 FQNEAQ (reference sequence).

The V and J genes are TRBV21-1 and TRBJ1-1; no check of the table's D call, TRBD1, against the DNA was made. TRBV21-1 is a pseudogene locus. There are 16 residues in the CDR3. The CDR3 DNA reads TGTGCCAGCAGCAAAGGGCCCCGGGACAAAGGGGGCCAAGCTTTCTTT. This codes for CASSKGPRDKGGQAFF.

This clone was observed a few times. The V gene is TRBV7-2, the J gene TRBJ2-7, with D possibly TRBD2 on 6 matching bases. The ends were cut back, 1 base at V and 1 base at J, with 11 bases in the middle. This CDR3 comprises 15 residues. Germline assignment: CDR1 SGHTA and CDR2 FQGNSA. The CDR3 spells CASSLGGERSYEQYF. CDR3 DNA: TGTGCCAGCAGCTTAGGGGGGGAACGTTCCTACGAGCAGTACTTC.

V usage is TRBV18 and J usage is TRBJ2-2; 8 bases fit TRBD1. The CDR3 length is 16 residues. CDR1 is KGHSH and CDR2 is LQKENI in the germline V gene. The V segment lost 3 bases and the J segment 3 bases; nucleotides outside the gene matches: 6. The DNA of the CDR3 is TGTGCCAGCTCACCGGCGACAGGGGTTGACACCGGGGAGCTGTTTTTT. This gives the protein CASSPATGVDTGELFF.

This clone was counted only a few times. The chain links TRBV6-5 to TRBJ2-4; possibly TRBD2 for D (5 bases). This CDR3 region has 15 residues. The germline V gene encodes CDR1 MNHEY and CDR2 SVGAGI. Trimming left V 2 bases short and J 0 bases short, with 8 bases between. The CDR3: CASSYPAGAKNIQYF. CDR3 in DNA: TGTGCCAGCAGTTACCCGGCGGGAGCCAAAAACATTCAGTACTTC.

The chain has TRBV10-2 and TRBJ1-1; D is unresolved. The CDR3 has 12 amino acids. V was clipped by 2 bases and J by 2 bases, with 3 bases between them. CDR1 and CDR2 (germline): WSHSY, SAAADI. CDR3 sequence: CASSERNTEAFF. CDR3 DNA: TGCGCCAGCAGTGAGCGTAACACTGAAGCTTTCTTT.

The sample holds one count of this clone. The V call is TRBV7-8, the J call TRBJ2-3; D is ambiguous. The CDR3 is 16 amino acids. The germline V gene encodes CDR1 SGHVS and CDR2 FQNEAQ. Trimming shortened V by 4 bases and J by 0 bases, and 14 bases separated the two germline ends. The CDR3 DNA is TGTGCCAGCAGCTGGCCCCGTGGTGCTAGCACAGATACGCAGTATTTT. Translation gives CASSWPRGASTDTQYF.

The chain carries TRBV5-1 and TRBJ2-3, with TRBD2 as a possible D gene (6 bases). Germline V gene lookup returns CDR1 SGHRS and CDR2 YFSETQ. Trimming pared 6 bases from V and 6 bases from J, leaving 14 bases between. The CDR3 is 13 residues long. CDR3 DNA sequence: TGCGCCAGCACCGTTGGAGGGGTGGATACGCAGTATTTT. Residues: CASTVGGVDTQYF.

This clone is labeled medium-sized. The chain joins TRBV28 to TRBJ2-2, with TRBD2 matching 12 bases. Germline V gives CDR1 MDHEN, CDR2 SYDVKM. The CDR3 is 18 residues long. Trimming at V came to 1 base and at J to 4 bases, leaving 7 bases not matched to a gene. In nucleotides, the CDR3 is TGTGCCAGCAGTTTATCCCTCGGACTAGCGGGACGCACCGGGGAGCTGTTTTTT. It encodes CASSLSLGLAGRTGELFF.

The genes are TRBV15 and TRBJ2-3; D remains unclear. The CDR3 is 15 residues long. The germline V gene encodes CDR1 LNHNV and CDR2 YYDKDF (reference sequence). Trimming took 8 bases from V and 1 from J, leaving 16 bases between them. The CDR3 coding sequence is TGTGCCACCGGTGGTTACGGCGAGCGCACAGATACGCAGTATTTT. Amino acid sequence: CATGGYGERTDTQYF.

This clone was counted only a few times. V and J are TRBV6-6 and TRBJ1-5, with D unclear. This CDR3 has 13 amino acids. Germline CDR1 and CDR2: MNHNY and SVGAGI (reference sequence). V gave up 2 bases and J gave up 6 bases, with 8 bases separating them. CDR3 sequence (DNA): TGTGCCAGCAGTTACGGCGTATCTCAGCCCCAGCATTTT. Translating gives CASSYGVSQPQHF.

CDR3 in amino acids: CASSLPFQLGGAYNEQFF. CDR3 DNA: TGTGCCAGCAGCTTACCTTTCCAGCTCGGGGGAGCCTACAATGAGCAGTTCTTC. The V gene is TRBV21-1, the J gene TRBJ2-1; whether TRBD2, the table's D call, matches the DNA was not checked. TRBV21-1 is recorded as a pseudogene. CDR3 length: 18 residues.

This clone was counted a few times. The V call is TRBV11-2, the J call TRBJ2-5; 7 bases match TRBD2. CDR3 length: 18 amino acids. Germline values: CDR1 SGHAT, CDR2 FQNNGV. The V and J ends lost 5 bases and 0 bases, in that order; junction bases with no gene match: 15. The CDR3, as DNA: TGTGCCAGCAGCAAAAGCGGGGTACGGATCTTGTACCAAGAGACCCAGTACTTC. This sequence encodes CASSKSGVRILYQETQYF.

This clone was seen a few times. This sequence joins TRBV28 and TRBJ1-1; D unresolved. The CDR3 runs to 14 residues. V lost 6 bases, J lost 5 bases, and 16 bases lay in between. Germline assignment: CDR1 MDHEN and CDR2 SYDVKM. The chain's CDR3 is CASRRRGLGTEAFF. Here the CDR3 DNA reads TGTGCCAGCAGAAGGCGGGGATTGGGAACTGAAGCTTTCTTT.

DNA of the CDR3: TGCGCCAGCAGCCAAGTCCCCACCTCCCCTTCATTCAACGAGCAGTACTTC. It is translated as CASSQVPTSPSFNEQYF. The chain uses TRBV4-1 and TRBJ2-7, with D hard to call. CDR3 length: 17 residues. Trimming cost V 1 base and J 5 bases, with 21 bases left between them. Germline CDR1 reads MGHRA; CDR2 reads YSYEKL.

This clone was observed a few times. DNA for the CDR3: TGTGCCATCCGGGCGGCGGGAGGGAACACCCGCTCCTACGAGCAGTACTTC. It yields the protein CAIRAAGGNTRSYEQYF. The rearrangement uses TRBV10-3 and TRBJ2-7; 9 nucleotides align to TRBD2. Germline CDR1 ENHRY, CDR2 SYGVKD. V shed 8 bases, J shed 0 bases, and the junction held 14 bases outside the gene matches. The CDR3 is 17 amino acids.

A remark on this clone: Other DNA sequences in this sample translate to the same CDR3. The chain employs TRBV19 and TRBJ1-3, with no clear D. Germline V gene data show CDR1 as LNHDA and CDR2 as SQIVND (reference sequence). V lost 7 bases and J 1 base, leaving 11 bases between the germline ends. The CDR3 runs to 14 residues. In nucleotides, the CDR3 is TGTGCCAGTACCGGGAGGAGGTCTGGAAACACCATATATTTT. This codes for CASTGRRSGNTIYF. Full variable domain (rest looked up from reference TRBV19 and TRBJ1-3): DGGITQSPKYLFRKEGQNVTLSCEQNLNHDAMYWYRQDPGQGLRLIYYSQIVNDFQKGDIAEGYSVSREKKESFPLTVTSAQKNPTAFYLCASTGRRSGNTIYFGEGSWLTVV.

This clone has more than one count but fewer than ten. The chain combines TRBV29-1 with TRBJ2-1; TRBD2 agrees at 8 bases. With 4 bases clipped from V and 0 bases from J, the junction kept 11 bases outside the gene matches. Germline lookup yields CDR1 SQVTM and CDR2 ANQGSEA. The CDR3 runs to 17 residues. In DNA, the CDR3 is TGCAGCGTTGTAAGCGGGAGTGTCCTAAGCTCCTACAATGAGCAGTTCTTC. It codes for CSVVSGSVLSSYNEQFF.

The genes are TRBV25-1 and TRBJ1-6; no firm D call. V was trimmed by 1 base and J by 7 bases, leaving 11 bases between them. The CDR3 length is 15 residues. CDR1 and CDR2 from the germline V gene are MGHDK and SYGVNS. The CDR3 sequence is CASSESRDSNSPLHF. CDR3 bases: TGTGCCAGCAGTGAATCTAGGGATTCAAATTCACCCCTCCACTTT.

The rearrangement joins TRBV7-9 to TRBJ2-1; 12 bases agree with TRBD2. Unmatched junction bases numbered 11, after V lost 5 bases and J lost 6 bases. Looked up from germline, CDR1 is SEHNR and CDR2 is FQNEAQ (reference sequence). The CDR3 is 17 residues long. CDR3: CASSRDGGLAGPNEQFF. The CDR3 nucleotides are TGTGCCAGCAGCCGCGACGGGGGACTAGCGGGTCCCAATGAGCAGTTCTTC.